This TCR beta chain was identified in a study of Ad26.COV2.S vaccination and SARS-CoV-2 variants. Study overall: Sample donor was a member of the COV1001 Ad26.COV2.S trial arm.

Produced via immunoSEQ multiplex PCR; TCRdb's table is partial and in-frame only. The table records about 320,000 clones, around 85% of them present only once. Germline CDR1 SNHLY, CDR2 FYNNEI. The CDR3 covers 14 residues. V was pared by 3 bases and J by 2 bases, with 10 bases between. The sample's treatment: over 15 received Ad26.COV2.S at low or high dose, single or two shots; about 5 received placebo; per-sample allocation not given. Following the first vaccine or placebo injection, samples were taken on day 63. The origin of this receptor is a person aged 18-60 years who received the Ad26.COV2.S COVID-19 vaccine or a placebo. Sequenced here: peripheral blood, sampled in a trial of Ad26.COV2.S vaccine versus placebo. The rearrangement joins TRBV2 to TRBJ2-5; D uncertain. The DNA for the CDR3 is TGTGCCAGCAGTGATCGGTCAGCTCAAGAGACCCAGTACTTC. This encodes CASSDRSAQETQYF.